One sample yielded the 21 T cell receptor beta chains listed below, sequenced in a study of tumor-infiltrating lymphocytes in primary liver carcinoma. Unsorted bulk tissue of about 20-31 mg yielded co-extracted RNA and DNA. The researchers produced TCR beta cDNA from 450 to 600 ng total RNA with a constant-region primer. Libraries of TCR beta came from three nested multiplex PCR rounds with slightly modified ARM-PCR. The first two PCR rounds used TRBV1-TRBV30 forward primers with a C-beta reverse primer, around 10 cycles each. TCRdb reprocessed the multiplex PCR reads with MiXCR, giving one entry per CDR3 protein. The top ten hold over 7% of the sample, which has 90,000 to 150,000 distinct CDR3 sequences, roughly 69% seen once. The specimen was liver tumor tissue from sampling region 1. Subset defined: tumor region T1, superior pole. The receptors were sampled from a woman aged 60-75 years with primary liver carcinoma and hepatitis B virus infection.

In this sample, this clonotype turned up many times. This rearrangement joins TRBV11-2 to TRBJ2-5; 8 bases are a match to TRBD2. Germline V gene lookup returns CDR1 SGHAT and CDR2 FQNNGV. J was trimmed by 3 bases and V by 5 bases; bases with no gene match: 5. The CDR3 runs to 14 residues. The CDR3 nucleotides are TGTGCCAGCAGCCCCACGGGGGGGAAAGAGACCCAGTACTTC. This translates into CASSPTGGKETQYF.

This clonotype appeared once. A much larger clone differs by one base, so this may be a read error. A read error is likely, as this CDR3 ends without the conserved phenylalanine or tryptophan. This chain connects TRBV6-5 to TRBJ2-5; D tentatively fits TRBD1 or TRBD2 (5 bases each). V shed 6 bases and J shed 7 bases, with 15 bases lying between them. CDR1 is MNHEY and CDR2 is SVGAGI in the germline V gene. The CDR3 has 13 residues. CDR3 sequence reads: CASSVGGKGTQYL. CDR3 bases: TGTGCCAGCAGCGTTGGGGGTAAAGGGACCCAGTACCTC.

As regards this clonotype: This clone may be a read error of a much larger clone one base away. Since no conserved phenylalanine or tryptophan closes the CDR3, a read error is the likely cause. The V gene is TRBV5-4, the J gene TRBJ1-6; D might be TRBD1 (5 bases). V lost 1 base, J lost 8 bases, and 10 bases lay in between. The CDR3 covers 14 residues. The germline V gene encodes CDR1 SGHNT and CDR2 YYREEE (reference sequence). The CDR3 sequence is CASSLQGDHSPLHY. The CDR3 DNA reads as TGTGCCAGCAGCTTGCAAGGGGATCATTCACCCCTCCACTAT.

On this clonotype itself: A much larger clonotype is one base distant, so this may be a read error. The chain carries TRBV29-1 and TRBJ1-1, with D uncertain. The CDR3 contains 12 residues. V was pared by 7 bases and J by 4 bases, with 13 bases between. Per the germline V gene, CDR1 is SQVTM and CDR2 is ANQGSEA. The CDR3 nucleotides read TGCAGCGCCGGCGGAATGATCACTGAAGCTTTCTTT. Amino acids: CSAGGMITEAFF.

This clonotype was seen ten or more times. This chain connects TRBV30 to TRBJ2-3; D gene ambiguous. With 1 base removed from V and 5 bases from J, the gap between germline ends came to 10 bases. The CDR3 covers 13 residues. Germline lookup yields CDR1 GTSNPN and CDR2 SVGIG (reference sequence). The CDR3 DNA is TGTGCCTGGAGTGGAATTTCGAAAGATACGCAGTATTTT. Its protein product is CAWSGISKDTQYF.

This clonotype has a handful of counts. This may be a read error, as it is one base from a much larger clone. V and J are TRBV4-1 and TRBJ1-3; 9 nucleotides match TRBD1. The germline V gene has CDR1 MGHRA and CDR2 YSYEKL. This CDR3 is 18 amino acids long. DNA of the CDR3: TGCGCCAGCAGCCCCTCGGGACAGGGAGGTTTGGCTGGAAACGCCATATATTTT. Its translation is CASSPSGQGGLAGNAIYF.

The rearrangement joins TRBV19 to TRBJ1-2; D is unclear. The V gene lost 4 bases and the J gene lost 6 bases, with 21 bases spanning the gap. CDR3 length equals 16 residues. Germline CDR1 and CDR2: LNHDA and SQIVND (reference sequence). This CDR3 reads CASSTGRHGSADGYTF. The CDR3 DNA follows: TGTGCCAGTAGTACCGGGAGGCACGGGAGTGCTGATGGCTACACCTTC.

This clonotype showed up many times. CDR3 loop: CASGLSPNSGPDGYTF. The CDR3 nucleotides read TGTGCTAGTGGTTTGTCACCCAACTCAGGGCCGGATGGCTACACCTTC. The rearrangement joins TRBV12-5 to TRBJ1-2, with a tentative D call TRBD1 (5 bases). This CDR3 is 16 amino acids long. Trimming pared 2 bases from V and 6 bases from J, leaving 19 bases between. Germline loops: CDR1 LGHNT, CDR2 FRNRAP.

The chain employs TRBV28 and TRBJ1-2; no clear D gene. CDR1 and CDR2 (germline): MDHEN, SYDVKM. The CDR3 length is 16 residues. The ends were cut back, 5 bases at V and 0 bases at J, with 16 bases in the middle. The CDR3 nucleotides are TGTGCCAGCAGTACCCGCAGGCAGCCCACTAACTATGGCTACACCTTC. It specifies CASSTRRQPTNYGYTF.

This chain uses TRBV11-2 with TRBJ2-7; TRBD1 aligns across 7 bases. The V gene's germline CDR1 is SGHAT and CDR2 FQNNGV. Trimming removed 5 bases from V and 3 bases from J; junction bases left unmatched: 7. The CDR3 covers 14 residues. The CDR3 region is CASSSTGDIYEQYF. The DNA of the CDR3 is TGTGCCAGCAGCAGCACAGGGGATATCTACGAGCAGTACTTC.

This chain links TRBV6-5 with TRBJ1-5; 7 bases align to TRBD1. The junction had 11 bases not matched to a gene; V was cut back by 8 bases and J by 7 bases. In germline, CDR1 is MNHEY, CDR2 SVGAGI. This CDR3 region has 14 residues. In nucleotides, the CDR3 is TGTGCCAGCGGCCAGGGGACAGTGAACCAGCCCCAGCATTTT. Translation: CASGQGTVNQPQHF.

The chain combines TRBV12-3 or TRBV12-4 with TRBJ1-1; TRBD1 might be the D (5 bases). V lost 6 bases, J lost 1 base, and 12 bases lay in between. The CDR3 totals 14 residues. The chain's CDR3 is CASSPGRRNTEAFF. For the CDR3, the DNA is TGTGCCAGCAGCCCGGGACGGAGGAACACTGAAGCTTTCTTT.

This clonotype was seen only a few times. CDR3 sequence reads: CASSLVVRREEQYF. The CDR3 coding sequence is TGCGCCAGCAGCTTGGTTGTCAGGAGAGAGGAGCAGTACTTC. The chain couples TRBV5-1 to TRBJ2-7; D uncertain. V dropped 0 bases and J dropped 7 bases, with 14 bases sitting between them. The CDR3 runs 14 residues. Germline CDR1 and CDR2: SGHRS and YFSETQ.

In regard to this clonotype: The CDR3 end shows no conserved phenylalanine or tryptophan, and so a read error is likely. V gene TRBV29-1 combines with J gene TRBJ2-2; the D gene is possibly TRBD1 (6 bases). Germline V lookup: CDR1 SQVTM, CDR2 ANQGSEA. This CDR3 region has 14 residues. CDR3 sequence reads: CSATGFLNTVELFL. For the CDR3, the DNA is TGCAGCGCAACAGGGTTTCTGAACACCGTGGAGCTGTTTTTA.

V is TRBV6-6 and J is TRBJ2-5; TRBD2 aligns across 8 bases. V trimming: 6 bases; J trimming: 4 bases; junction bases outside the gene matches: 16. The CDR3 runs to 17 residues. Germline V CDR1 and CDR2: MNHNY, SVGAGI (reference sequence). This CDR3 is CASSNPRTSRMGETQYF. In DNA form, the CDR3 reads TGTGCCAGCAGCAACCCACGGACTAGCAGGATGGGAGAGACCCAGTACTTC.

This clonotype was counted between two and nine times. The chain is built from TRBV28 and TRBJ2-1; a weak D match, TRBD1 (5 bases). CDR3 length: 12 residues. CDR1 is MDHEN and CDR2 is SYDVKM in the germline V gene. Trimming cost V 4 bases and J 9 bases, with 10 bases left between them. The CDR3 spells CASSSQGTEQFF. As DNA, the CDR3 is TGTGCCAGCAGTTCTCAGGGCACTGAGCAGTTCTTC.

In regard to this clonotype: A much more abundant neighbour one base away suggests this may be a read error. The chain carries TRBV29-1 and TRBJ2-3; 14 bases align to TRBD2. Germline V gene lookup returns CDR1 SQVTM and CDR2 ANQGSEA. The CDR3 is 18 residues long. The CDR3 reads CSVLGTSGSKSYTDMQYF. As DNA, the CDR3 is TGCAGCGTCCTCGGGACTAGCGGGAGCAAGTCTTACACAGATATGCAGTATTTT.

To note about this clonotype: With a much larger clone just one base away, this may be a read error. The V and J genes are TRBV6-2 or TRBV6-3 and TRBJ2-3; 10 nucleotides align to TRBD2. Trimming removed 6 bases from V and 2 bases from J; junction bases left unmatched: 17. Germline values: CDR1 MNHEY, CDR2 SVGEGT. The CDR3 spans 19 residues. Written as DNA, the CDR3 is TGTGCCAGCAGGGGACTAGCGCACGGGTCCCGACCCCCCACAGATACGCAGTATTTT. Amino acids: CASRGLAHGSRPPTDTQYF.

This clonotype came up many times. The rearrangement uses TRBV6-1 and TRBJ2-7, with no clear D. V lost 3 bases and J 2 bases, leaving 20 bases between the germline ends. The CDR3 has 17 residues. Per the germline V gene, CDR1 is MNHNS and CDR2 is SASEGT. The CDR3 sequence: CASSEEPVTILTYEQYF. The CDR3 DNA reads TGTGCCAGCAGTGAGGAGCCCGTGACCATACTAACCTACGAGCAGTACTTC.

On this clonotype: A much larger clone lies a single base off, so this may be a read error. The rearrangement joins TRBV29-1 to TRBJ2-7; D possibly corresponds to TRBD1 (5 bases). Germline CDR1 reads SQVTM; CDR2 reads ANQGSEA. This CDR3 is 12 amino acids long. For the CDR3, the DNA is TGCGGCCCAAACGGACACCCCTACGAGCAGTACTTC. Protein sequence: CGPNGHPYEQYF.

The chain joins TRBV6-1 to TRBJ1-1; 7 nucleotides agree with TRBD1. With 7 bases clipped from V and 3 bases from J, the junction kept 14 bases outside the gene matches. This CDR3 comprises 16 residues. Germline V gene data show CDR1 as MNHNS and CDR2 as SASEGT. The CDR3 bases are TGTGCCAGCACCGGACGATTAGCCAGGGGGGACACTGAAGCTTTCTTT. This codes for CASTGRLARGDTEAFF.